The 26 T cell receptor beta chains below come from one sample, sequenced in a study of blood T cell repertoires in COVID-19. Sequencing used immunoSEQ multiplex PCR; TCRdb keeps in-frame clones, though not all of them. This sample carries about 220,000 clones, about nine tenths of them seen once, and the ten largest clones take about 2.4%. The sequencing input was PBMCs or T cells enriched from blood (not recorded which). The origin of the receptors is a woman younger than 45 who had recovered from COVID-19.

The CDR3 reads CASSLQGGDGVGEQFF. The CDR3 nucleotides are TGTGCCAGCAGCCTCCAAGGGGGAGACGGGGTGGGTGAGCAGTTCTTC. This chain joins TRBV11-3 and TRBJ2-1, with a tentative D call TRBD1 (6 bases). The germline CDR1 and CDR2 sequences are SGHNT and YENEEA. The CDR3 is 16 residues long. Trimming stripped 5 bases from V and 9 bases from J, with 23 bases between.

This chain uses TRBV19 with TRBJ1-1, with D unclear. V lost 2 bases, J lost 0 bases, and 7 bases lay in between. CDR1 and CDR2 from the germline V gene are LNHDA and SQIVND (reference sequence). The CDR3 length is 14 residues. In DNA form, the CDR3 reads TGTGCCAGTAGTATATTCTATATGAACACTGAAGCTTTCTTT. Translated, it gives CASSIFYMNTEAFF.

The chain carries TRBV4-3 and TRBJ2-4; unclear D gene. CDR1 and CDR2 from the germline V gene are LGHNA and YSLEER. The V end lost 0 bases, the J end lost 8 bases, and 8 bases lay between the germline ends. This CDR3 is built from 13 residues. The CDR3 coding sequence is TGCGCCAGCAGCCAAGAAAGCGCAGACATTCAGTACTTC. As protein: CASSQESADIQYF.

The V call is TRBV10-3, the J call TRBJ1-1; 9 bases map to TRBD1. The CDR3 length is 12 residues. V dropped 2 bases and J dropped 8; count of bases not matched to a gene: 0. Germline-derived CDR1 and CDR2 are ENHRY and SYGVKD. The chain's CDR3 is CAISEGTGEAFF. The CDR3 DNA is TGTGCCATCAGTGAGGGGACAGGGGAAGCTTTCTTT.

The chain is built from TRBV4-2 and TRBJ1-6; the D gene is possibly TRBD1 (5 bases). The germline V gene has CDR1 LGHNA and CDR2 YNFKEQ. The CDR3 has 15 residues. V was cut by 4 bases and J by 8 bases, with 15 bases left in between. CDR3 protein: CASSPQSTVHSPLHF. The DNA for the CDR3 is TGTGCCAGCAGCCCCCAATCGACAGTGCATTCACCCCTCCACTTT.

V usage is TRBV4-2 and J usage is TRBJ2-3; 7 nucleotides line up with TRBD2. The J segment lost 4 bases and the V segment lost 2 bases, leaving 6 bases of the junction unmatched. Germline CDR1 and CDR2: LGHNA and YNFKEQ. This CDR3 comprises 15 residues. CDR3 nucleotide sequence: TGTGCCAGCAGCCAAACGGGGGGAAGTCCAGATACGCAGTATTTT. It specifies CASSQTGGSPDTQYF.

This chain connects TRBV10-3 to TRBJ1-2; no clear D. The CDR3 sequence is 14 residues long. CDR1 ENHRY and CDR2 SYGVKD come from the germline V gene. V lost 2 bases to trimming and J lost 6 bases, with 13 bases between them. CDR3 sequence: CAISEPVNRDGYTF. The CDR3 coding sequence is TGTGCCATCAGTGAGCCAGTCAACCGGGATGGCTACACCTTC.

Regarding this clone: A single base separates this from a much larger clone, so it may be a read error. The rearrangement links TRBV9 to TRBJ1-1, with a tentative D call TRBD1 (6 bases). This CDR3 is 15 amino acids long. V lost 0 bases and J 3 bases, leaving 12 bases between the germline ends. In germline, CDR1 is SGDLS, CDR2 YYNGEE. CDR3 sequence reads: CASSVEAAGDTEAFF. The CDR3 DNA follows: TGTGCCAGCAGCGTAGAGGCGGCAGGGGACACTGAAGCTTTCTTT.

This chain joins TRBV10-3 and TRBJ2-3, with D hard to call. Trimming took off 2 bases at V and 2 bases at J, with 11 bases between the two ends. The germline V gene encodes CDR1 ENHRY and CDR2 SYGVKD. The CDR3 has 15 amino acids. The CDR3 nucleotides are TGTGCCATCAGTGAGCGCGGTAGCACCACAGATACGCAGTATTTT. Translation: CAISERGSTTDTQYF.

The chain links TRBV6-5 to TRBJ1-5, with 7 bases aligning to TRBD1. Germline V gene data show CDR1 as MNHEY and CDR2 as SVGAGI. V lost 5 bases, J lost 7 bases, and 5 bases stayed unmatched. The CDR3 sequence is 13 residues long. The CDR3 is CASSTTGVQPQHF. Written as DNA, the CDR3 is TGTGCCAGCAGTACCACAGGGGTACAGCCCCAGCATTTT.

There are a few counts of this clone. The CDR3 region is CASSLNSGYKEKLFF. The CDR3, as DNA: TGCGCCAGCAGCTTGAATTCGGGTTACAAGGAAAAACTGTTTTTT. The chain employs TRBV5-1 and TRBJ1-4; D is unresolved. Germline V gene lookup returns CDR1 SGHRS and CDR2 YFSETQ. The CDR3 covers 15 residues. The ends were cut back, 1 base at V and 8 bases at J, with 15 bases in the middle. The full variable domain, in which reference TRBV5-1 and TRBJ1-4 provide the parts outside the CDR3, is KAGVTQTPRYLIKTRGQQVTLSCSPISGHRSVSWYQQTPGQGLQFLFEYFSETQRNKGNFPGRFSGRQFSNSRSEMNVSTLELGDSALYLCASSLNSGYKEKLFFGSGTQLSVL.

The J gene is TRBJ2-5, the V gene TRBV5-6; D is unclear. With 1 base removed from V and 5 bases from J, the gap between germline ends came to 6 bases. Germline V gives CDR1 SGHDT, CDR2 YYEEEE. The CDR3 length is 12 residues. CDR3 bases: TGTGCCAGCAGCTTGATATCGGAGACCCAGTACTTC. Encoded protein: CASSLISETQYF.

This sequence joins TRBV11-3 and TRBJ2-3, with D maybe TRBD1 (6 bases). The germline V gene has CDR1 SGHNT and CDR2 YENEEA. The CDR3 runs to 17 residues. Trimming shortened V by 2 bases and J by 2 bases, and 17 bases separated the two germline ends. The CDR3 DNA sequence: TGTGCCAGCAGCTTACGGGGAACAGGGAGTGACACAGATACGCAGTATTTT. Its protein product is CASSLRGTGSDTDTQYF.

The genes are TRBV3-1 (or the pseudogene TRBV3-2) and TRBJ2-2; TRBD1 aligns across 8 bases. Germline V gene data show CDR1 as LGHDT and CDR2 as YNNKEL (reference sequence). This CDR3 has 14 amino acids. Trimming removed 4 bases from V and 6 bases from J; junction bases left unmatched: 4. The chain's CDR3 is CASSRQGSAGELFF. The CDR3 DNA sequence: TGTGCCAGCAGCCGACAGGGGTCGGCCGGGGAGCTGTTTTTT.

This sequence joins TRBV9 and TRBJ1-2; 9 bases map to TRBD1. The CDR3 sequence is 16 residues long. V was pared by 3 bases and J by 0 bases, with 6 bases of the junction left unmatched. The germline V gene has CDR1 SGDLS and CDR2 YYNGEE. CDR3 in amino acids: CASSGEDRGSNYGYTF. The CDR3 bases are TGTGCCAGCAGCGGGGAGGACAGGGGTTCTAACTATGGCTACACCTTC.

The chain employs TRBV25-1 and TRBJ1-6, with 7 bases fitting TRBD1. Germline CDR1 is MGHDK and CDR2 is SYGVNS. V was pared by 6 bases and J by 4 bases, with 3 bases of the junction left unmatched. This CDR3 has 14 residues. CDR3 region: CASRETGYNSPLHF. For the CDR3, the DNA is TGTGCCAGCAGGGAGACAGGGTATAATTCACCCCTCCACTTT. The entire variable domain, with the rest obtained from reference TRBV25-1 and TRBJ1-6, is as follows: EADIYQTPRYLVIGTGKKITLECSQTMGHDKMYWYQQDPGMELHLIHYSYGVNSTEKGDLSSESTVSRIRTEHFPLTLESARPSHTSQYLCASRETGYNSPLHFGNGTRLTVT.

The chain joins TRBV19 to TRBJ1-1, with D unresolved. Germline CDR1 LNHDA, CDR2 SQIVND (reference sequence). The V and J ends lost 5 bases and 1 base respectively, with 14 bases between them. The CDR3 runs to 15 residues. CDR3 protein: CASSWVGTKNTEAFF. The DNA of the CDR3 is TGTGCCAGTAGTTGGGTCGGCACTAAGAACACTGAAGCTTTCTTT. The variable domain in full, completed from reference TRBV19 and TRBJ1-1, reads DGGITQSPKYLFRKEGQNVTLSCEQNLNHDAMYWYRQDPGQGLRLIYYSQIVNDFQKGDIAEGYSVSREKKESFPLTVTSAQKNPTAFYLCASSWVGTKNTEAFFGQGTRLTVV.

With respect to this clone: Other DNA sequences in this specimen translate into the identical CDR3. CDR3 DNA: TGTGCCAGTAGTTCGCAGGGAAACACCGGGGAGCTGTTTTTT. The encoded protein is CASSSQGNTGELFF. The V gene is TRBV19, the J gene TRBJ2-2, with D maybe TRBD1 (5 bases). Germline V gives CDR1 LNHDA, CDR2 SQIVND (reference sequence). This CDR3 comprises 14 residues. Trimming removed 5 bases from V and 2 bases from J, with 9 bases in between.

This clone has only a few counts. The sample carries other DNA sequences with the same CDR3. The rearrangement joins TRBV19 to TRBJ1-5; TRBD1 is a possible D gene (6 bases). Trimming left V 7 bases short and J 4 bases short, with 11 bases between. The CDR3 extends over 13 amino acids. The germline CDR1 and CDR2 sequences are LNHDA and SQIVND (reference sequence). The CDR3 here is CASTGQPNQPQHF. CDR3 DNA sequence: TGTGCCAGTACAGGACAGCCAAATCAGCCCCAGCATTTT. The full variable domain, in which reference TRBV19 and TRBJ1-5 provide the parts outside the CDR3, is DGGITQSPKYLFRKEGQNVTLSCEQNLNHDAMYWYRQDPGQGLRLIYYSQIVNDFQKGDIAEGYSVSREKKESFPLTVTSAQKNPTAFYLCASTGQPNQPQHFGDGTRLSIL.

V is TRBV28 and J is TRBJ2-2; the D gene is possibly TRBD2 (6 bases). Trimming took off 5 bases at V and 6 bases at J, with 16 bases between the two ends. Germline CDR1 is MDHEN and CDR2 is SYDVKM. This CDR3 is 15 amino acids long. CDR3 in DNA: TGTGCCAGCAGTCATCGCCTTTCGGGGGCCGGGGAGCTGTTTTTT. Its translation: CASSHRLSGAGELFF.

This clone was observed once. The chain joins TRBV6-5 to TRBJ1-2; TRBD1 aligns across 7 bases. Germline V gene sequence: CDR1 MNHEY, CDR2 SVGAGI. Unmatched junction bases numbered 10, after V lost 2 bases and J lost 4 bases. The CDR3 consists of 16 residues. The CDR3 protein is CASSYLTTGLLYGYTF. DNA of the CDR3: TGTGCCAGCAGTTACCTTACGACAGGGCTCCTCTATGGCTACACCTTC.

This chain links TRBV3-1 (or the pseudogene TRBV3-2) with TRBJ2-3, with TRBD2 identical over 8 bases. Germline V gives CDR1 LGHDT, CDR2 YNNKEL (reference sequence). Trimming removed 0 bases from V and 4 bases from J; junction bases left unmatched: 6. This CDR3 has 16 residues. In nucleotides, the CDR3 is TGTGCCAGCAGCCAAGAAACGGGGGGGCTGGCAGATACGCAGTATTTT. Translated, it gives CASSQETGGLADTQYF.

The V call is TRBV11-3, the J call TRBJ2-1; D is unclear. The V end was cut by 5 bases, the J end by 0 bases, with 11 bases between. In germline, CDR1 is SGHNT, CDR2 YENEEA. The CDR3 has 15 amino acids. CDR3 coding DNA: TGTGCCAGCAGCCCGGGTCCTAGCTCCTACAATGAGCAGTTCTTC. This translates into CASSPGPSSYNEQFF.

The V call is TRBV19, the J call TRBJ2-7, with TRBD2 matching 13 bases. Trimming removed 4 bases from V and 3 bases from J; junction bases left unmatched: 15. CDR3 length equals 19 residues. The germline V gene has CDR1 LNHDA and CDR2 SQIVND (reference sequence). DNA of the CDR3: TGTGCCAGTAGTAGCCTGGGACTAGCGGGGCGAGGGACAAGCTACGAGCAGTACTTC. Protein sequence: CASSSLGLAGRGTSYEQYF.

This clone came up once. V and J are TRBV15 and TRBJ2-3; no definite D call. The CDR3 extends over 16 amino acids. V was cut by 0 bases and J by 0 bases, with 10 bases left in between. The germline gives CDR1 LNHNV, CDR2 YYDKDF (reference sequence). This CDR3 is CATSREPRSSTDTQYF. The CDR3 DNA reads TGTGCCACCAGCAGAGAACCGAGGTCTAGCACAGATACGCAGTATTTT.

The chain recombines TRBV5-3 with TRBJ1-2; 7 bases are shared with TRBD1. TRBV5-3 is noted as an ORF with a role that remains uncertain. The junction had 4 bases not matched to a gene; V was cut back by 0 bases and J by 8 bases. This CDR3 contains 13 residues. CDR3: CARSLETGRGYTF. The CDR3 DNA sequence: TGTGCCAGAAGCTTGGAGACAGGGCGAGGCTACACCTTC.